One and the same sample provided the 28 T cell receptor beta chains below, sequenced in a study of CD8+ T cells in alopecia areata (dated by TCRdb to the late 2010s). The library was made by the immunoSEQ multiplex PCR assay. To provide template for TCR sequencing, every sample had RNA extracted and reverse transcribed into cDNA. The source is immuneACCESS, and TCRdb retained only in-frame sequences with V and J called. Part of the clones is not carried over; for the studies checked, unresolved V genes explain less than half of this, and the remainder is unexplained. The sample has some 180,000 clones on record, roughly three fifths of them singletons. The top ten clones comprise nearly 5% of the sample. What was sequenced was CD8+ T cells sorted from blood. The receptors here all came from a human donor in good health.

The J gene is TRBJ1-2, the V gene TRBV13; D ambiguous. Germline CDR1 reads PRHDT; CDR2 reads FYEKMQ (reference sequence). V lost 2 bases and J 5 bases, leaving 12 bases between the germline ends. The CDR3 is 14 residues long. The CDR3 DNA follows: TGTGCCAGCAGCTTACGGCAGAAGAGTTATGGCTACACCTTC. Residues: CASSLRQKSYGYTF.

This chain joins TRBV7-9 and TRBJ2-5; a weak D match, TRBD2 (5 bases). Between the trimmed V and J ends, which lost 2 bases and 2 bases, there was a span of 12 bases. Germline assignment: CDR1 SEHNR and CDR2 FQNEAQ (reference sequence). The CDR3 loop spans 15 amino acids. The CDR3 is CASSLTGSLQETQYF. Written as DNA, the CDR3 is TGTGCCAGCAGCTTAACGGGATCCCTACAAGAGACCCAGTACTTC.

J is TRBJ1-2 and V is TRBV5-1; the D is unclear. With 0 bases removed from V and 8 bases from J, the gap between germline ends came to 11 bases. CDR1 is SGHRS, CDR2 YFSETQ, per germline. The CDR3 is 13 residues long. CDR3 DNA sequence: TGCGCCAGCAGCTTGGGGCGGACGGGAGGCTACACCTTC. It specifies CASSLGRTGGYTF.

This clone showed up just a few times. CDR3 residues: CASSIRPGLEAFF. The CDR3 DNA is TGTGCCAGTAGTATAAGACCTGGCCTTGAAGCTTTCTTT. The chain joins TRBV19 to TRBJ1-1; D is undetermined. Trimming pared 2 bases from V and 7 bases from J, leaving 11 bases between. The CDR3 spans 13 residues. Looked up from germline, CDR1 is LNHDA and CDR2 is SQIVND (reference sequence).

V and J are TRBV4-1 and TRBJ1-1, with D perhaps matching TRBD1 (5 bases). The CDR3 is 16 residues long. Between the trimmed V and J ends, which lost 4 bases and 3 bases, there was a span of 18 bases. Germline CDR1 MGHRA, CDR2 YSYEKL. The CDR3 region has the DNA TGCGCCAGCAGCCTTAGGGAGGGGCAGATACACACTGAAGCTTTCTTT. This encodes CASSLREGQIHTEAFF.

The table lists this clone with a few counts. The chain has TRBV25-1 and TRBJ1-2; the D gene is possibly TRBD1 (5 bases). The length of the CDR3 is 13 residues. The ends were cut back, 10 bases at V and 8 bases at J, with 20 bases in the middle. Germline V gene sequence: CDR1 MGHDK, CDR2 SYGVNS. The DNA of the CDR3 is TGTGCCACCCTGGAGGGGCCCCAAGCGGGCTACACCTTC. This encodes CATLEGPQAGYTF.

This chain connects TRBV7-8 to TRBJ2-7, with D maybe TRBD1 (5 bases). Germline lookup yields CDR1 SGHVS and CDR2 FQNEAQ. Trimming took 0 bases from V and 5 from J, leaving 8 bases between them. This CDR3 is 13 amino acids long. The CDR3 here is CASSLARAHEQYF. The CDR3 nucleotides read TGTGCCAGCAGCTTAGCCAGGGCCCACGAGCAGTACTTC.

This clone counts as medium-sized. This chain connects TRBV23-1 to TRBJ1-4; D gene ambiguous. TRBV23-1 is labeled an ORF, and its function is uncertain. CDR3 length: 14 amino acids. Trimming left V 4 bases short and J 5 bases short, with 11 bases between. CDR3 nucleotides: TGCGCCAGCAGTCGCTGGACCTTCAATGAAAAACTGTTTTTT. Amino acids: CASSRWTFNEKLFF.

The sample holds a few counts of this clone. This rearrangement joins TRBV20-1 to TRBJ1-4, with unresolved D. V lost 6 bases, J lost 8 bases, and 10 bases lay in between. The length of the CDR3 is 11 residues. The germline V gene encodes CDR1 DFQATT and CDR2 SNEGSKA (reference sequence). Here the CDR3 DNA reads TGCAGTGCCGCTAAAGGGGAAAAACTGTTTTTT. Protein product: CSAAKGEKLFF.

The DNA of the CDR3 is TGTGCCAGTAGCGTGACGGGGGGACCGAACACTGAAGCTTTCTTT. Its protein product is CASSVTGGPNTEAFF. The chain combines TRBV19 with TRBJ1-1; D is perhaps TRBD1 (5 bases). The CDR3 has 15 amino acids. Looked up from germline, CDR1 is LNHDA and CDR2 is SQIVND (reference sequence). Trimming cost V 6 bases and J 1 base, with 15 bases left between them.

This clone was counted between two and nine times. J is TRBJ1-2 and V is TRBV9; 7 bases are shared with TRBD1. Germline V gene data show CDR1 as SGDLS and CDR2 as YYNGEE. V lost 3 bases to trimming and J lost 3 bases; unmatched junction nucleotides: 5. The CDR3 totals 14 residues. The CDR3 DNA follows: TGTGCCAGCAGCGAGACAGGGTACGACTATGGCTACACCTTC. This codes for CASSETGYDYGYTF.

DNA of the CDR3: TGTGCCAGCTCACCGTCGAGGAAGATGTACGAGCAGTACTTC. Protein sequence: CASSPSRKMYEQYF. The chain carries TRBV18 and TRBJ2-7; D gene unclear. The V and J ends lost 3 bases and 4 bases respectively, with 13 bases between them. Germline values: CDR1 KGHSH, CDR2 LQKENI. The CDR3 runs to 14 residues.

This clone was seen only a few times. The V gene is TRBV19, the J gene TRBJ1-5; D might be TRBD1 (5 bases). The germline V gene encodes CDR1 LNHDA and CDR2 SQIVND (reference sequence). This CDR3 comprises 16 residues. The V end lost 4 bases, the J end lost 1 base, and 14 bases lay between the germline ends. CDR3 coding DNA: TGTGCCAGTAGTACTGTGTGGGACCTAAGCAATCAGCCCCAGCATTTT. It encodes CASSTVWDLSNQPQHF.

The genes are TRBV5-4 and TRBJ1-2, with 9 bases aligning to TRBD1. The ends lost 3 bases at V and 7 bases at J; junction bases unmatched: 4. The germline gives CDR1 SGHNT, CDR2 YYREEE (reference sequence). This CDR3 is 13 amino acids long. CDR3 DNA sequence: TGTGCCAGCAGCTACGGGACAGGGATTGGCTACACCTTC. Translating it yields CASSYGTGIGYTF.

This sequence joins TRBV13 and TRBJ2-5; either TRBD1 or TRBD2 may fit D (6 bases each). The V gene lost 8 bases and the J gene lost 0 bases, with 22 bases spanning the gap. The CDR3 spans 17 residues. CDR1 PRHDT and CDR2 FYEKMQ come from the germline V gene (reference sequence). As DNA, the CDR3 is TGTGCCAGCTGCATGAAGGGGGGCGCAACTCACCAAGAGACCCAGTACTTC. This encodes CASCMKGGATHQETQYF.

This chain joins TRBV29-1 and TRBJ2-7; weak D call: TRBD2 (6 bases). CDR3 length: 13 residues. The V and J ends lost 7 bases and 5 bases respectively, with 18 bases between them. The germline gives CDR1 SQVTM, CDR2 ANQGSEA. CDR3 bases: TGCAGCGCCCGGGGCGGGGTCAATCACGAGCAGTACTTC. Residues: CSARGGVNHEQYF.

The J gene is TRBJ1-2, the V gene TRBV29-1; D remains unclear. This CDR3 is built from 14 residues. Trimming pared 3 bases from V and 2 bases from J, leaving 13 bases between. Germline-derived CDR1 and CDR2 are SQVTM and ANQGSEA. The CDR3 region has the DNA TGCAGCGTTGACTCTGGACCTGGGAACTATGGCTACACCTTC. Protein: CSVDSGPGNYGYTF.

As concerns this clone: The same CDR3 also results from other DNA sequences found in this sample. This CDR3 reads CASSATSGGQETQYF. The DNA of the CDR3 is TGTGCCAGTAGTGCGACTAGCGGGGGCCAAGAGACCCAGTACTTC. The genes are TRBV19 and TRBJ2-5; TRBD2 matches 12 bases. V lost 5 bases and J lost 1; bases outside the gene matches: 2. The CDR3 is made up of 15 amino acids. Germline CDR1 reads LNHDA; CDR2 reads SQIVND (reference sequence).

This clone was seen just once. The chain couples TRBV7-6 to TRBJ2-6; D is uncertain. This CDR3 region has 14 residues. CDR1 SGHVS and CDR2 FNYEAQ come from the germline V gene. Deletions cut 2 bases from V and 4 bases from J, with 6 bases between. The CDR3 sequence is CASSLTQGANVLTF. The CDR3 DNA reads as TGTGCCAGCAGCTTAACTCAAGGGGCCAACGTCCTGACTTTC.

The chain joins TRBV4-1 to TRBJ1-2; TRBD1 agrees at 8 bases. Trimming removed 6 bases from V and 10 bases from J; junction bases left unmatched: 7. Germline V lookup: CDR1 MGHRA, CDR2 YSYEKL. The CDR3 is made up of 12 amino acids. The CDR3, as DNA: TGCGCCAGCAGGCCACAGACAGGGGCCTACACCTTC. This translates into CASRPQTGAYTF.

A few counts support this clone. This rearrangement joins TRBV7-9 to TRBJ2-7; D remains ambiguous. V dropped 5 bases and J dropped 6 bases, with 8 bases sitting between them. CDR1 SEHNR and CDR2 FQNEAQ come from the germline V gene (reference sequence). This CDR3 comprises 11 residues. The CDR3 spells CASSRVTEQYF. Written as DNA, the CDR3 is TGTGCCAGCAGCAGGGTAACCGAGCAGTACTTC.

J is TRBJ1-1 and V is TRBV7-9; D gene unclear. This CDR3 comprises 14 residues. CDR1 is SEHNR and CDR2 is FQNEAQ in the germline V gene (reference sequence). The V gene lost 6 bases and the J gene lost 3 bases, with 14 bases spanning the gap. As DNA, the CDR3 is TGTGCCAGCAGGGCTCCCGAGACGGACACTGAAGCTTTCTTT. Amino acids: CASRAPETDTEAFF.

This chain connects TRBV15 to TRBJ1-2, with 9 bases aligning to TRBD1. The CDR3 is made up of 15 amino acids. V gave up 0 bases and J gave up 8 bases; unmatched junction bases: 7. Looked up from germline, CDR1 is LNHNV and CDR2 is YYDKDF (reference sequence). In DNA, the CDR3 is TGTGCCACCAGCAGAGATACGGGACAGGGTCGGGGCTACACCTTC. Translation gives CATSRDTGQGRGYTF.

This sequence joins TRBV7-9 and TRBJ2-3, with unresolved D. With 5 bases removed from V and 1 base from J, the gap between germline ends came to 7 bases. The germline CDR1 and CDR2 sequences are SEHNR and FQNEAQ (reference sequence). The CDR3 has 13 amino acids. CDR3 sequence reads: CASSTTGTDTQYF. In DNA form, the CDR3 reads TGTGCCAGCAGCACGACTGGCACAGATACGCAGTATTTT. Combining the CDR3 with reference TRBV7-9 and TRBJ2-3 gives the whole variable domain DTGVSQNPRHKITKRGQNVTFRCDPISEHNRLYWYRQTLGQGPEFLTYFQNEAQLEKSRLLSDRFSAERPKGSFSTLEIQRTEQGDSAMYLCASSTTGTDTQYFGPGTRLTVL.

The V and J genes are TRBV5-1 and TRBJ2-3, with D perhaps TRBD2 (5 bases). The ends were cut back, 5 bases at V and 5 bases at J, with 9 bases in the middle. The CDR3 consists of 12 residues. Germline assignment: CDR1 SGHRS and CDR2 YFSETQ. The CDR3 region is CASSPEGDTQYF. The CDR3, as DNA: TGCGCCAGCAGTCCTGAGGGAGATACGCAGTATTTT.

The V gene is TRBV29-1, the J gene TRBJ2-1; 10 positions agree with TRBD2. The CDR3 is made up of 12 amino acids. CDR1 and CDR2 (germline): SQVTM, ANQGSEA. After removal of 6 bases from V and 9 bases from J, the junction contained 5 bases not matched to a gene. The CDR3 coding sequence is TGCAGCGTAGCGGGGGGGCCTTCTGAGCAGTTCTTC. Encoded protein: CSVAGGPSEQFF.

J is TRBJ1-1 and V is TRBV6-5, with no clear D. Trimming cost V 0 bases and J 2 bases, with 4 bases left between them. The CDR3 has 13 amino acids. In germline, CDR1 is MNHEY, CDR2 SVGAGI. The DNA for the CDR3 is TGTGCCAGCAGTTACTCGTACAACACTGAAGCTTTCTTT. Translating gives CASSYSYNTEAFF.

The chain has TRBV4-1 and TRBJ2-7, with 10 bases aligning to TRBD2. Germline trimming cut 4 bases from V and 3 bases from J; bases unmatched to any gene: 6. The germline gives CDR1 MGHRA, CDR2 YSYEKL. The CDR3 sequence is 15 residues long. The DNA for the CDR3 is TGCGCCAGCAGCCCAACTAGCGGGGAATACTACGAGCAGTACTTC. Its translation: CASSPTSGEYYEQYF.